This T cell receptor (beta chain) was retrieved from a study of T cell responses to AZD1222 COVID-19 vaccine. Using immunoSEQ multiplex PCR, the repertoire was profiled, and TCRdb retains in-frame clones only, with some absent. The sample lists 90,000 to 150,000 clones, 85% to 90% occurring once. CDR1 SGHNT and CDR2 YENEEA come from the germline V gene. V trimming: 2 bases; J trimming: 4 bases; junction bases outside the gene matches: 8. This CDR3 has 15 residues. Comments on this clone: Its antigen is undetermined.

Overall study findings and caveats: Repertoires in all cases were sampled only once the peak T cell response had passed. Once two AZD1222 doses were given, Spike-specific TCR breadth and depth went up.

The TCR sequence derives from an adult who received the AZD1222 COVID-19 vaccine. The V gene is TRBV11-3, the J gene TRBJ2-7; 7 bases fit TRBD1. Sequencing was performed on peripheral blood, taken 28 days after the second AZD1222 dose. This CDR3 is CASSLSQGVAYEQYF. CDR3 nucleotides: TGTGCCAGCAGCTTAAGTCAGGGGGTCGCGTACGAGCAGTACTTC.